The 14 T cell receptor beta chains listed next were all sequenced from one sample in a study of blood T cell repertoires in COVID-19. TCRdb's table, derived via immunoSEQ multiplex PCR, lists solely in-frame clones and lacks some. The repertoire has about 400,000 clones, roughly 90% of them found once; the top ten carry around 2%. The source material was PBMCs or T cells enriched from blood (not recorded which). The receptor source for this set is a woman aged 40-49 years with acute COVID-19.

The chain recombines TRBV7-9 with TRBJ2-2; 7 bases line up with TRBD1. The CDR3 totals 15 residues. Germline CDR1 SEHNR, CDR2 FQNEAQ (reference sequence). Trimming cost V 5 bases and J 6 bases; bases outside gene matches: 9. Here the CDR3 DNA reads TGTGCCAGCAGCAACGACAGGGAGTTCTCCGGGGAGCTGTTTTTT. Translating gives CASSNDREFSGELFF.

Regarding this clone: Its ends do not fully match the called genes, so a read error is possible. This chain links TRBV27 with TRBJ1-6, with D tentatively TRBD1 (6 bases). The germline gives CDR1 MNHEY, CDR2 SMNVEV (reference sequence). This CDR3 comprises 15 residues. The CDR3 is CASRLSGQHNSPLHF. The CDR3, as DNA: TGTGCCAGCAGGTTATCGGGACAACATAATTCACCCCTCCACTTT.

The CDR3 DNA follows: TGTGCCTGGAGACGGGGACTAGCGATTGACTACGAGCAGTACTTC. It specifies CAWRRGLAIDYEQYF. The chain couples TRBV30 to TRBJ2-7, with 10 bases matching TRBD2. The V and J ends lost 3 bases and 3 bases, in that order; junction bases with no gene match: 8. Looked up from germline, CDR1 is GTSNPN and CDR2 is SVGIG (reference sequence). This CDR3 spans 15 amino acids. The full variable domain, completed using reference TRBV30 and TRBJ2-7, is SQTIHQWPATLVQPVGSPLSLECTVEGTSNPNLYWYRQAAGRGLQLLFYSVGIGQISSEVPQNLSASRPQDRQFILSSKKLLLSDSGFYLCAWRRGLAIDYEQYFGPGTRLTVT.

The chain employs TRBV5-1 and TRBJ1-5; 9 bases line up with TRBD1. CDR1 and CDR2 from the germline V gene are SGHRS and YFSETQ. CDR3 length: 15 residues. Trimming removed 4 bases from V and 5 bases from J; junction bases left unmatched: 7. The chain's CDR3 is CASSLGTGRDQPQHF. CDR3 DNA sequence: TGCGCCAGCAGCCTCGGGACAGGGCGGGATCAGCCCCAGCATTTT.

The chain uses TRBV20-1 and TRBJ1-2; a weak D match, TRBD1 (6 bases). Germline CDR1 DFQATT, CDR2 SNEGSKA (reference sequence). This CDR3 spans 11 amino acids. V was shortened by 7 bases and J by 9 bases, with 15 bases between the two germline ends. The CDR3 sequence: CSVSQGTRYTF. In DNA, the CDR3 is TGCAGTGTTTCCCAGGGGACACGCTACACCTTC.

The chain joins TRBV3-1 (or the pseudogene TRBV3-2) to TRBJ2-3, with 11 positions matching TRBD2. CDR1 is LGHDT and CDR2 is YNNKEL in the germline V gene (reference sequence). The V gene end was trimmed by 1 base and the J gene end by 0 bases; junction bases not matched to a gene: 18. The CDR3 runs 22 residues. The CDR3, as DNA: TGTGCCAGCAGCCAAGTAAAGTCTCTGGGGCTAGCGGGGGGAAGTAGCACAGATACGCAGTATTTT. Translation: CASSQVKSLGLAGGSSTDTQYF.

The V call is TRBV7-9, the J call TRBJ1-5; no firm D call. The CDR3 runs 15 residues. Germline CDR1 is SEHNR and CDR2 is FQNEAQ (reference sequence). V shed 1 base and J shed 6 bases, with 13 bases lying between them. Written as DNA, the CDR3 is TGTGCCAGCAGCTTAGTAGGAACGGGTAGTCAGCCCCAGCATTTT. As protein: CASSLVGTGSQPQHF. The full variable domain, in which reference TRBV7-9 and TRBJ1-5 provide the parts outside the CDR3, is DTGVSQNPRHKITKRGQNVTFRCDPISEHNRLYWYRQTLGQGPEFLTYFQNEAQLEKSRLLSDRFSAERPKGSFSTLEIQRTEQGDSAMYLCASSLVGTGSQPQHFGDGTRLSIL.

This rearrangement joins TRBV3-1 (or the pseudogene TRBV3-2) to TRBJ2-3; 7 bases fit TRBD2. The CDR3 is 18 residues long. V trimming: 0 bases; J trimming: 1 base; junction bases outside the gene matches: 10. The germline V gene encodes CDR1 LGHDT and CDR2 YNNKEL (reference sequence). The CDR3 reads CASSQDLVGAGRTDTQYF. In DNA, the CDR3 is TGTGCCAGCAGCCAAGATCTGGTGGGAGCGGGGCGCACAGATACGCAGTATTTT.

The gene calls are TRBV19 and TRBJ1-6, with TRBD1 matching 7 bases. The ends lost 3 bases at V and 7 bases at J; junction bases unmatched: 6. Germline CDR1 is LNHDA and CDR2 is SQIVND (reference sequence). The CDR3 runs to 15 residues. The CDR3 reads CASSISGRGNSPLHF. CDR3 bases: TGTGCCAGTAGTATTTCTGGCAGGGGGAATTCACCCCTCCACTTT.

The gene calls are TRBV7-7 and TRBJ2-5, with D maybe TRBD1 (6 bases). This CDR3 spans 13 amino acids. V was cut by 2 bases and J by 5 bases, with 9 bases left in between. Germline-derived CDR1 and CDR2 are SSHAT and FNYEAQ (reference sequence). The CDR3 here is CASSLWQGETQYF. In DNA form, the CDR3 reads TGTGCCAGCAGCTTATGGCAGGGGGAGACCCAGTACTTC.

V is TRBV30 and J is TRBJ2-7, with TRBD1 matching 7 bases. The germline CDR1 and CDR2 sequences are GTSNPN and SVGIG (reference sequence). CDR3 length: 13 residues. Trimming at V came to 3 bases and at J to 4 bases, leaving 6 bases not matched to a gene. The CDR3 spells CAWSLGQRYEQYF. The CDR3 bases are TGTGCCTGGAGCCTGGGACAGAGATACGAGCAGTACTTC.

The V and J genes are TRBV30 and TRBJ1-3; possibly TRBD1 for D (6 bases). Trimming took 5 bases from V and 5 from J, leaving 22 bases between them. The length of the CDR3 is 16 residues. CDR1 is GTSNPN, CDR2 SVGIG, per germline (reference sequence). The CDR3 DNA sequence: TGTGCCTGGGCTTCCAAGAGTGACAGGCTCCGAAACACCATATATTTT. This translates into CAWASKSDRLRNTIYF.

Only one count was recorded for this clone. The chain combines TRBV19 with TRBJ1-2; tentative D call: TRBD1 (6 bases). Trimming removed 8 bases at V and 4 bases at J, with 11 bases between. From germline, CDR1 is LNHDA and CDR2 SQIVND (reference sequence). This CDR3 has 12 residues. The CDR3 DNA sequence: TGTGCCAGTGGGACATCCGGCTATGGCTACACCTTC. Its protein is CASGTSGYGYTF.

The rearrangement joins TRBV3-1 (or the pseudogene TRBV3-2) to TRBJ2-1; perhaps TRBD2 as D (7 bases). The germline V and J ends were trimmed by 5 bases and 7 bases, with 18 bases remaining between them. Germline V gives CDR1 LGHDT, CDR2 YNNKEL (reference sequence). This CDR3 is 15 amino acids long. The CDR3 nucleotides are TGTGCCAGCAGCGAGGGGGACTATGACGGGAATGAGCAGTTCTTC. Amino acids: CASSEGDYDGNEQFF.